What follows are 15 T cell receptor beta chains derived from one specimen sequenced in a study of blood T cell repertoires in COVID-19. Clones were sequenced by immunoSEQ multiplex PCR, and TCRdb holds only the in-frame ones, with some missing. The sample consists of nearly 110,000 clones, 85% to 95% of them appearing once. Sequencing input: peripheral blood. The receptor set was obtained from a woman younger than 45 with acute or convalescent COVID-19.

This chain joins TRBV5-4 and TRBJ1-2; tentatively, D is TRBD1 (6 bases). Germline values: CDR1 SGHNT, CDR2 YYREEE (reference sequence). This CDR3 has 14 amino acids. Trimming cost V 0 bases and J 6 bases, with 12 bases left between them. CDR3: CASSLGAGDDGYTF. CDR3 nucleotides: TGTGCCAGCAGCTTGGGGGCAGGGGACGATGGCTACACCTTC.

This chain joins TRBV30 and TRBJ2-7; perhaps TRBD1 as D (5 bases). Germline V lookup: CDR1 GTSNPN, CDR2 SVGIG (reference sequence). CDR3 length: 13 amino acids. V was clipped by 3 bases and J by 0 bases, with 9 bases between them. Here the CDR3 DNA reads TGTGCCTGGAGCTGGACACACTCCTACGAGCAGTACTTC. Its protein is CAWSWTHSYEQYF.

The rearrangement joins TRBV30 to TRBJ1-5; D unresolved. V lost 2 bases to trimming and J lost 4 bases, with 12 bases between them. This CDR3 spans 14 amino acids. CDR1 is GTSNPN, CDR2 SVGIG, per germline (reference sequence). The CDR3 DNA is TGTGCCTGGAGTACGCTTGAGTTGAATCAGCCCCAGCATTTT. It yields the protein CAWSTLELNQPQHF.

The rearrangement joins TRBV3-1 (or the pseudogene TRBV3-2) to TRBJ1-2; D is uncertain. Trimming removed 4 bases at V and 4 bases at J, with 10 bases between. The germline CDR1 and CDR2 sequences are LGHDT and YNNKEL (reference sequence). The CDR3 is made up of 13 amino acids. CDR3 DNA: TGTGCCAGCAGCCCGGGAACTCTCTATGGCTACACCTTC. It specifies CASSPGTLYGYTF.

The chain links TRBV3-1 (or the pseudogene TRBV3-2) to TRBJ1-5, with unresolved D. Germline CDR1 reads LGHDT; CDR2 reads YNNKEL (reference sequence). Trimming left V 0 bases short and J 0 bases short, with 6 bases between. The CDR3 covers 15 residues. The CDR3 coding sequence is TGTGCCAGCAGCCAAGACTCCCGTAGCAATCAGCCCCAGCATTTT. Amino acid sequence: CASSQDSRSNQPQHF.

This rearrangement joins TRBV5-1 to TRBJ1-2, with 7 nucleotides matching TRBD1. The CDR3 contains 15 residues. V gave up 0 bases and J gave up 3 bases; unmatched junction bases: 5. Germline V lookup: CDR1 SGHRS, CDR2 YFSETQ. The CDR3 is CASSLEQGVYYGYTF. CDR3 nucleotide sequence: TGCGCCAGCAGCTTGGAGCAGGGGGTTTACTATGGCTACACCTTC.

The chain employs TRBV10-3 and TRBJ1-2; TRBD1 agrees at 7 bases. Germline assignment: CDR1 ENHRY and CDR2 SYGVKD. There are 15 residues in the CDR3. V was clipped by 4 bases and J by 1 base; unmatched bases: 6. The CDR3 DNA reads TGTGCCATCAGTGGGGGGGACAGTTTTAACTATGGCTACACCTTC. It codes for CAISGGDSFNYGYTF.

This chain links TRBV7-2 with TRBJ1-6; D ambiguous. In germline, CDR1 is SGHTA, CDR2 FQGNSA. The V and J ends lost 3 bases and 12 bases respectively, with 15 bases between them. This CDR3 is built from 14 residues. In nucleotides, the CDR3 is TGTGCCAGCAGCTTTACGGGGAATGAGGTACCCCTCCACTTT. Translated: CASSFTGNEVPLHF.

This chain joins TRBV5-1 and TRBJ2-7, with D possibly TRBD1 on 6 matching bases. The CDR3 has 12 residues. Trimming took 3 bases from V and 3 from J, leaving 7 bases between them. Germline V gene data show CDR1 as SGHRS and CDR2 as YFSETQ. CDR3 nucleotides: TGCGCCAGCAGCTCACAGGGCTACGAGCAGTACTTC. This codes for CASSSQGYEQYF. The full variable domain, in which reference TRBV5-1 and TRBJ2-7 provide the parts outside the CDR3, is KAGVTQTPRYLIKTRGQQVTLSCSPISGHRSVSWYQQTPGQGLQFLFEYFSETQRNKGNFPGRFSGRQFSNSRSEMNVSTLELGDSALYLCASSSQGYEQYFGPGTRLTVT.

The chain combines TRBV7-2 with TRBJ2-7; 8 nucleotides match TRBD2. Germline CDR1 SGHTA, CDR2 FQGNSA. The CDR3 is 16 amino acids. Unmatched junction bases numbered 13, after V lost 5 bases and J lost 4 bases. Here the CDR3 reads CASSPRGGGRTYEQYF. The CDR3 DNA reads TGTGCCAGCAGCCCACGGGGGGGCGGGAGGACGTACGAGCAGTACTTC.

The genes are TRBV10-1 and TRBJ1-1, with TRBD1 matching 9 bases. The CDR3 is 13 residues long. V trimming: 0 bases; J trimming: 11 bases; junction bases outside the gene matches: 4. From germline, CDR1 is WNHNN and CDR2 SYGVQD (reference sequence). This CDR3 reads CASSESGQGRAFF. The CDR3, as DNA: TGCGCCAGCAGTGAGTCGGGACAGGGACGCGCTTTCTTT.

The chain uses TRBV9 and TRBJ2-2; D ambiguous. Between the trimmed V and J ends, which lost 4 bases and 4 bases, there was a span of 17 bases. The CDR3 covers 16 residues. Germline-derived CDR1 and CDR2 are SGDLS and YYNGEE. CDR3 sequence (DNA): TGTGCCAGCAGCCTCGAAGTCCAAACCGGCACCGGGGAGCTGTTTTTT. This translates into CASSLEVQTGTGELFF.

The CDR3 is CASSYSQTGDGAFF. In DNA form, the CDR3 reads TGTGCCAGCAGTTACTCCCAGACAGGGGACGGAGCTTTCTTT. The J gene is TRBJ1-1, the V gene TRBV6-5; 8 nucleotides agree with TRBD1. V was pared by 0 bases and J by 10 bases, with 7 bases of the junction left unmatched. The CDR3 is made up of 14 amino acids. CDR1 and CDR2 (germline): MNHEY, SVGAGI.

CDR3 nucleotide sequence: TGTGCCAGCAGCACACAGGCAACTAATGAAAAACTGTTTTTT. Its protein product is CASSTQATNEKLFF. This chain connects TRBV9 to TRBJ1-4, with D tentatively TRBD1 (5 bases). Germline V gene sequence: CDR1 SGDLS, CDR2 YYNGEE. V was clipped by 4 bases and J by 0 bases, with 7 bases between them. The CDR3 has 14 residues.

This chain links TRBV19 with TRBJ2-7; weak D call: TRBD1 (6 bases). The CDR3 length is 13 residues. The germline V gene has CDR1 LNHDA and CDR2 SQIVND (reference sequence). Between the trimmed V and J ends, which lost 3 bases and 4 bases, there was a span of 10 bases. CDR3 nucleotides: TGTGCCAGTAGTATCGTAGGGGGATACGAGCAGTACTTC. It yields the protein CASSIVGGYEQYF.